This T cell receptor (beta chain) is drawn from a study of cytomegalovirus exposure and HLA in healthy donors. Use of 60 Vbeta and 13 Jbeta primers characterized the PCR. Using immunoSEQ multiplex PCR, the repertoire was profiled, and TCRdb retains in-frame clones only, with some absent. The sample has 100,000 to 150,000 clones, around 72% seen once. Comments on this clone: As yet, its antigen is unknown.

V was cut by 2 bases and J by 4 bases, with 14 bases left in between. The CDR3 has 15 residues. The germline gives CDR1 SGHVS, CDR2 FNYEAQ. Points from the study as a whole: Some public TCRs appeared in many individuals, while most sequences were rare. Using the classifier, cytomegalovirus status was reportedly diagnosed with high specificity and sensitivity. As was reported, the HLA-A and HLA-B alleles of most subjects were accurately predicted from TCR beta sequences. Among CMV-associated TCR beta chains, most appeared HLA-restricted in a later analysis.

The chain couples TRBV7-6 to TRBJ2-5, with D tentatively TRBD1 (5 bases). The receptor comes from a man between 25 and 39 years old in good health and CMV-seronegative. Sequencing was carried out using PBMCs. The CDR3 DNA is TGTGCCAGCAGCTTAAGCGCAGGGTTCGGAGAGACCCAGTACTTC. The encoded protein is CASSLSAGFGETQYF. The complete variable domain, with remaining parts taken from reference TRBV7-6 and TRBJ2-5, reads GAGVSQSPRYKVTKRGQDVALRCDPISGHVSLYWYRQALGQGPEFLTYFNYEAQQDKSGLPNDRFSAERPEGSISTLTIQRTEQRDSAMYRCASSLSAGFGETQYFGPGTRLLVL.